The T cell receptor beta chain described here comes from a study of cytomegalovirus exposure and HLA in healthy donors. Study as a whole: Of all 400 or so donors who were genotyped, roughly 81% belonged to the Caucasian-associated ancestry cluster.

PCR amplification relied on 60 Vbeta primers (plus 13 Jbeta primers). Profiling relied on immunoSEQ multiplex PCR, and the TCRdb table lists in-frame clones only, not all of them. The table shows around 150,000 clones, with roughly 80% occurring only once. Study results and caveats: HLA allele associations emerged for around 16,000 TCR beta sequences in a later analysis, at 0.05 false discovery rate. The investigators catalogued 150 or so TCR beta chains as cytomegalovirus-associated.

A word on this clone: What it binds is not known.

Each donor's status was that of a healthy bone marrow donor. The CDR3 runs to 16 residues. The sequence came from a female donor in good health and CMV-seronegative. The sequenced sample consisted of PBMCs. The chain combines TRBV21-1 with TRBJ1-3; no DNA check was done on the table's D call, TRBD1. TRBV21-1 corresponds to a pseudogene. The CDR3: CASAGTGLDSGNTIYF. DNA of the CDR3: TGTGCCAGCGCCGGGACAGGGCTTGACAGTGGAAACACCATATATTTT.